This T cell receptor beta chain was recovered during a study of blood T cells in healthy people across ages. For the study at large: Capturing about one barcoded beta molecule per two T cells was achieved by template switching.

It was with a sample-barcoded 5' primer and a J-beta primer mix that a second PCR of roughly 7 to 11 cycles was run. MiXCR, run by TCRdb on the 5' RACE reads, gives a single entry per CDR3 protein. The sample holds about 1.6 million distinct CDR3 sequences, around 35% seen once. Note on this clonotype: Its specificity is unknown. The junction does not match germline at one end; this may be a read error.

Germline V gene data show CDR1 as LGHNT and CDR2 as FRNRAP. This CDR3 contains 15 residues. Regarding the study as a whole: Per million T cells, TCR beta diversity dropped about linearly as age rose. The percentage of naive T cells correlated strongly with TCR beta diversity.

Per individual sample, total RNA of at least 5 micrograms was extracted. Sequenced material: blood. The genes are TRBV12-5 and TRBJ2-3; a possible D gene is TRBD2 (6 bases). This TCR derives from a woman aged 25 to 45 in good health. The CDR3 loop reads CASGLGGTYTDPQYF. CDR3 in DNA: TGTGCTAGTGGTTTGGGCGGGACTTACACAGATCCGCAGTATTTT.